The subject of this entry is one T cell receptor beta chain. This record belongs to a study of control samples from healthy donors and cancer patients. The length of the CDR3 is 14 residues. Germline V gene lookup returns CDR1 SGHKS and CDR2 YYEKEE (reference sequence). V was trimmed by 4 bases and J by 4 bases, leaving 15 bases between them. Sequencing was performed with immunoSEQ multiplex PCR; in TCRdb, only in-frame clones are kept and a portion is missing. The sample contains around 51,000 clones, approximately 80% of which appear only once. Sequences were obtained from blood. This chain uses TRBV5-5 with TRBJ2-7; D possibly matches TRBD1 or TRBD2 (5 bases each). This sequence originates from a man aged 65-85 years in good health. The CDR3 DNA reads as TGTGCCAGCAGCCCCGGGGCCCCTATATACGAGCAGTACTTC. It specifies CASSPGAPIYEQYF.